This T cell receptor (beta chain) comes out of a study of T cell responses to AZD1222 COVID-19 vaccine. Sequenced by immunoSEQ multiplex PCR; TCRdb stores in-frame clones only, minus some. This sample has about 84,000 clones, with about 85% found just once. Study results and caveats: Baseline serostatus was positive in only a handful of AZD1222 recipients. Two AZD1222 doses significantly raised spike-specific TCR breadth and depth over controls.

This clone has more than one count but fewer than ten. Its target is unknown. Per germline, CDR1 LGHDT and CDR2 YNNKEL (reference sequence). This CDR3 has 15 residues. V was trimmed by 1 base and J by 5 bases, leaving 11 bases between them. The source of this sequence is an adult in good health. Specimen: peripheral blood, collected on day 0 of AZD1222 vaccination. The J gene is TRBJ1-4, the V gene TRBV3-1 (or the pseudogene TRBV3-2); D call uncertain. CDR3 coding DNA: TGTGCCAGCAGCCAAGGCTTCCCCCAGAATGAAAAACTGTTTTTT. It encodes CASSQGFPQNEKLFF.